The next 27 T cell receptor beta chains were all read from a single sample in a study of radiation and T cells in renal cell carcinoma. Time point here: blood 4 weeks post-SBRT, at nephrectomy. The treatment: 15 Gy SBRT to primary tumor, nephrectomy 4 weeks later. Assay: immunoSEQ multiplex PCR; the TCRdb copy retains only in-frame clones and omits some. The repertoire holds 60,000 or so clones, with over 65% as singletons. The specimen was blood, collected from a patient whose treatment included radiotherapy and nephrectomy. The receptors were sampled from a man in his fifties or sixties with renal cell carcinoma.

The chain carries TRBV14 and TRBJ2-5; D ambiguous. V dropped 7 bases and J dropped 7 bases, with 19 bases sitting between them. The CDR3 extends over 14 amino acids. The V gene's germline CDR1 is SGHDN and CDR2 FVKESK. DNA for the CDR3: TGTGCCAGCAAAGCCGTGGAAGGCGATGGGACCCAGTACTTC. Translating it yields CASKAVEGDGTQYF.

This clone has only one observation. CDR3 amino acids: CASSLGQETQYF. In DNA form, the CDR3 reads TGCGCCAGCAGCTTGGGCCAAGAGACCCAGTACTTC. The chain uses TRBV5-1 and TRBJ2-5; D gene uncertain. V was shortened by 0 bases and J by 1 base, with 1 base between the two germline ends. CDR3 length equals 12 residues. Germline values: CDR1 SGHRS, CDR2 YFSETQ.

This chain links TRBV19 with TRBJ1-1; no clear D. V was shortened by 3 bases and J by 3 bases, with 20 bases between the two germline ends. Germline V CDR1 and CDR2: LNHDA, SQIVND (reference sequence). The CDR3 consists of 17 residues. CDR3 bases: TGTGCCAGTAGTATCTCGGGTGGTAGGAATCAAGACACTGAAGCTTTCTTT. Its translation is CASSISGGRNQDTEAFF.

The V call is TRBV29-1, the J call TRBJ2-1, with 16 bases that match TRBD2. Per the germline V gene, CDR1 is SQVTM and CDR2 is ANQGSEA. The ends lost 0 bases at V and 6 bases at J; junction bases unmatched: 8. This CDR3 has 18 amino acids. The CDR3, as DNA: TGCAGCGTTGAAGATATGGGGACTAGCGGGAGGGGGGTCAATGAGCAGTTCTTC. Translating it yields CSVEDMGTSGRGVNEQFF.

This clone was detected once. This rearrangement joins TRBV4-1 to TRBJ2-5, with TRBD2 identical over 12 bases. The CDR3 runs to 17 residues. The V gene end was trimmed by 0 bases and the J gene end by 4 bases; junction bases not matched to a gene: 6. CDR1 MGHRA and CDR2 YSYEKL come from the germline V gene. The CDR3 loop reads CASSQEELLAGGETQYF. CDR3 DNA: TGCGCCAGCAGCCAAGAGGAACTACTAGCGGGAGGAGAGACCCAGTACTTC.

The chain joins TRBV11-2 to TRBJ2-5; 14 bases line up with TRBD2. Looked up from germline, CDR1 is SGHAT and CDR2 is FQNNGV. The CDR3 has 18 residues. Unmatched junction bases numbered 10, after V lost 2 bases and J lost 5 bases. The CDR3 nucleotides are TGTGCCAGCAGCTTAAGGACTAGCGGGGGGTATGGGGACGAGACCCAGTACTTC. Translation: CASSLRTSGGYGDETQYF. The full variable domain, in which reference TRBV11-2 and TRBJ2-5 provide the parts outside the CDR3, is EAGVAQSPRYKIIEKRQSVAFWCNPISGHATLYWYQQILGQGPKLLIQFQNNGVVDDSQLPKDRFSAERLKGVDSTLKIQPAKLEDSAVYLCASSLRTSGGYGDETQYFGPGTRLLVL.

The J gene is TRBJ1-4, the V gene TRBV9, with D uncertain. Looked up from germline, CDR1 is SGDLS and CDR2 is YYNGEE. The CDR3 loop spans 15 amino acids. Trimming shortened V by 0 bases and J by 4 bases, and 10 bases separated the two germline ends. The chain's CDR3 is CASSVVGGFNEKLFF. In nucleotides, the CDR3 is TGTGCCAGCAGCGTAGTAGGAGGGTTTAATGAAAAACTGTTTTTT.

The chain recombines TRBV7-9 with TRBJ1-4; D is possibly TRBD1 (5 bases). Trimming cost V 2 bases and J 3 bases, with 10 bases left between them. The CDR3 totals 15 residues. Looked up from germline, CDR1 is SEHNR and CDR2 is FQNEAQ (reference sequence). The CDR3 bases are TGTGCCAGCAGCTTATCTCGGGGGGCTAATGAAAAACTGTTTTTT. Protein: CASSLSRGANEKLFF.

This chain's CDR3 is CASSPFEGGYGYTF. The CDR3 bases are TGTGCCAGTAGTCCCTTCGAGGGAGGCTATGGCTACACCTTC. V is TRBV19 and J is TRBJ1-2; no clear D. Germline V gene sequence: CDR1 LNHDA, CDR2 SQIVND (reference sequence). The CDR3 loop spans 14 amino acids. Trimming stripped 5 bases from V and 4 bases from J, with 14 bases between. Filled out from reference TRBV19 and TRBJ1-2, the complete variable domain reads DGGITQSPKYLFRKEGQNVTLSCEQNLNHDAMYWYRQDPGQGLRLIYYSQIVNDFQKGDIAEGYSVSREKKESFPLTVTSAQKNPTAFYLCASSPFEGGYGYTFGSGTRLTVV.

The CDR3 region has the DNA TGTGCCAGCAGTACAGGGAGCCAAGAGACCCAGTACTTC. This translates into CASSTGSQETQYF. The chain combines TRBV2 with TRBJ2-5, with TRBD1 as a possible D gene (6 bases). The CDR3 is made up of 13 amino acids. CDR1 SNHLY and CDR2 FYNNEI come from the germline V gene. V gave up 5 bases and J gave up 1 base, with 8 bases separating them.

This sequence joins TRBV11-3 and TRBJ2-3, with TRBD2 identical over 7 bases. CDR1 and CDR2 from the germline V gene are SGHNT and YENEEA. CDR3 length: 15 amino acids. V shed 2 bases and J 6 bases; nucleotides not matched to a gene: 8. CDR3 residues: CASSLSLAEGDTQYF. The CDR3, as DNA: TGTGCCAGCAGCTTAAGTCTAGCGGAGGGGGATACGCAGTATTTT.

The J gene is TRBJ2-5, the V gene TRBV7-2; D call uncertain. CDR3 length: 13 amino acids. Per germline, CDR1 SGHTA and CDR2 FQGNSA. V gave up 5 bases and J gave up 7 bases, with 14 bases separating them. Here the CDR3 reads CASSPDLYRTQYF. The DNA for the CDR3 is TGTGCCAGCAGCCCGGATCTTTATAGGACCCAGTACTTC.

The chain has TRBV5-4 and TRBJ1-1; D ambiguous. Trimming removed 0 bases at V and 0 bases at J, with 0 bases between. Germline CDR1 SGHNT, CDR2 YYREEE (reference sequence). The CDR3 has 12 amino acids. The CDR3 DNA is TGTGCCAGCAGCTTGGTGAACACTGAAGCTTTCTTT. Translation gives CASSLVNTEAFF.

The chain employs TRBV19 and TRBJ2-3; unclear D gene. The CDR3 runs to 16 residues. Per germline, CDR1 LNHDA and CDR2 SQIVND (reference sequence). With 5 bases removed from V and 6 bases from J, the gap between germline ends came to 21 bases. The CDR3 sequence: CASSYMVGSLGDTQYF. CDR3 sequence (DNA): TGTGCCAGTAGTTATATGGTTGGTTCTCTGGGGGATACGCAGTATTTT. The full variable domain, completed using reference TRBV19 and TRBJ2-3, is DGGITQSPKYLFRKEGQNVTLSCEQNLNHDAMYWYRQDPGQGLRLIYYSQIVNDFQKGDIAEGYSVSREKKESFPLTVTSAQKNPTAFYLCASSYMVGSLGDTQYFGPGTRLTVL.

CDR3 in amino acids: CASSLAHAPTEQYF. CDR3 sequence (DNA): TGTGCCAGCAGCTTAGCGCACGCCCCTACTGAGCAGTACTTC. This sequence joins TRBV7-2 and TRBJ2-7; the D is unclear. The germline gives CDR1 SGHTA, CDR2 FQGNSA. V shed 0 bases and J shed 7 bases, with 13 bases lying between them. The CDR3 has 14 amino acids.

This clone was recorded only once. The CDR3 loop reads CETRENTEAFF. CDR3 bases: TGTGAAACCCGGGAGAACACTGAAGCTTTCTTT. The J gene is TRBJ1-1, the V gene TRBV18; D unclear. CDR1 is KGHSH, CDR2 LQKENI, per germline. The CDR3 contains 11 residues.

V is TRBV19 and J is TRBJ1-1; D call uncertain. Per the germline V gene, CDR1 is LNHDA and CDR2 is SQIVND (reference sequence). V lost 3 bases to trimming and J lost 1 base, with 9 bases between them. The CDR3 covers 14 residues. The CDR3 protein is CASSIASGNTEAFF. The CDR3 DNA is TGTGCCAGTAGTATTGCTTCTGGGAACACTGAAGCTTTCTTT. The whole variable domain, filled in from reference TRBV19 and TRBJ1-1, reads DGGITQSPKYLFRKEGQNVTLSCEQNLNHDAMYWYRQDPGQGLRLIYYSQIVNDFQKGDIAEGYSVSREKKESFPLTVTSAQKNPTAFYLCASSIASGNTEAFFGQGTRLTVV.

The CDR3, as DNA: TGCGCCAGCAGTCAATCGAGGTTCCGGGACGGAGTCTACTTCAGCAATCAGCCCCAGCATTTT. As protein: CASSQSRFRDGVYFSNQPQHF. This chain joins TRBV23-1 and TRBJ1-5, with a tentative D call TRBD1 (5 bases). TRBV23-1 is an open reading frame, and its role is uncertain. V was trimmed by 0 bases and J by 1 base, leaving 25 bases between them. The CDR3 contains 21 residues.

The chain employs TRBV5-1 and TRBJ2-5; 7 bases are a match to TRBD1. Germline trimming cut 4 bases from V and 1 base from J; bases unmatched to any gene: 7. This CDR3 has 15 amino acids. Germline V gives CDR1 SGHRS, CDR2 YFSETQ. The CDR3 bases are TGCGCCAGCAGCACGGGGACAGCAATCCAAGAGACCCAGTACTTC. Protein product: CASSTGTAIQETQYF.

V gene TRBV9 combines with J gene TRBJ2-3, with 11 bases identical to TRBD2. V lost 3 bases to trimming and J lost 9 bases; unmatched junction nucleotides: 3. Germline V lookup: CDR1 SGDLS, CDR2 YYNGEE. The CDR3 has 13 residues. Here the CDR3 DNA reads TGTGCCAGCAGCGACACTAGCGGGAGAACGCAGTATTTT. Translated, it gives CASSDTSGRTQYF.

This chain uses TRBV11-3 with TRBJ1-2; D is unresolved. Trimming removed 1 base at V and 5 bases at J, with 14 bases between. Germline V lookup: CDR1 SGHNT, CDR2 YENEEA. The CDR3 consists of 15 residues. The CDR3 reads CASSLGGDVHYGYTF. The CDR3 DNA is TGTGCCAGCAGCTTAGGTGGGGATGTACATTATGGCTACACCTTC.

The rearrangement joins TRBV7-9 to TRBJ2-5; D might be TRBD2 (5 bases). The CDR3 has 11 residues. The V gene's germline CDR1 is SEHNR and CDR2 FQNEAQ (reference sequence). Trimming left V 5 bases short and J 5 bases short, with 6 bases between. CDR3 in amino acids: CASSRRETQYF. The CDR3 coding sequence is TGTGCCAGCAGCCGGAGGGAGACCCAGTACTTC.

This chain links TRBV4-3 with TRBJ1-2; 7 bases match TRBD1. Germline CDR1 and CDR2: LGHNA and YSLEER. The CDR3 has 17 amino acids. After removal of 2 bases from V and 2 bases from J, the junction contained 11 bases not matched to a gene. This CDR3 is CASSQSIPDRANYGYTF. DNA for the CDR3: TGCGCCAGCAGCCAAAGTATCCCTGACAGGGCGAACTATGGCTACACCTTC.

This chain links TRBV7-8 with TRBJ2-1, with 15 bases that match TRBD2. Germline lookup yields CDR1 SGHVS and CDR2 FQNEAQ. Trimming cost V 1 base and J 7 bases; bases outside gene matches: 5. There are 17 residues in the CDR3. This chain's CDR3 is CASSLGFGTSGGNEQFF. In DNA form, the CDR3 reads TGTGCCAGCAGCTTAGGCTTTGGGACTAGCGGGGGGAATGAGCAGTTCTTC.

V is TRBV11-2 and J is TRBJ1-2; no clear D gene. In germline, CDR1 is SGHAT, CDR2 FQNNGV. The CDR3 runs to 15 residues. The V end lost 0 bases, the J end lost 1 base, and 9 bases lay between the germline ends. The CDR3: CASSLDLKLNYGYTF. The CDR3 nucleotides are TGTGCCAGCAGCTTAGATCTAAAACTTAACTATGGCTACACCTTC.

This CDR3 reads CASSRRPEPAGGANVLTF. The CDR3 DNA sequence: TGCGCCAGCAGCCGGCGACCGGAACCCGCCGGAGGGGCCAACGTCCTGACTTTC. This chain joins TRBV5-1 and TRBJ2-6; D is undetermined. Germline V gene sequence: CDR1 SGHRS, CDR2 YFSETQ. This CDR3 spans 18 amino acids. Deletions cut 4 bases from V and 4 bases from J, with 21 bases between.

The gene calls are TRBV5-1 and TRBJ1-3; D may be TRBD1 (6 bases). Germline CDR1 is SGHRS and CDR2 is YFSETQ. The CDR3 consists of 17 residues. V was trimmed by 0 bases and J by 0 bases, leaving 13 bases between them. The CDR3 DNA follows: TGCGCCAGCAGCTTGGAGGGGACACTAAACTCTGGAAACACCATATATTTT. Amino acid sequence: CASSLEGTLNSGNTIYF.